Listed here are 23 T cell receptor beta chains from one sample, sequenced in a study of blood T cell repertoires in COVID-19 (TCRdb year 2020). The receptor library was made with the immunoSEQ multiplex PCR assay. The source is immuneACCESS, and TCRdb retained only in-frame sequences with V and J called. Part of the clones is not carried over; for the studies checked, unresolved V genes explain less than half of this, and the remainder is unexplained. The sample includes some 180,000 clones, with around 84% observed a single time. The top ten clones comprise 3.2% of the sample. Sequenced material: PBMCs or T cells enriched from blood (not recorded which). All receptors come from a woman younger than 45 who had been exposed to COVID-19.

The chain has TRBV5-4 and TRBJ2-5, with 7 bases aligning to TRBD1. Germline lookup yields CDR1 SGHNT and CDR2 YYREEE (reference sequence). V dropped 0 bases and J dropped 1; count of bases not matched to a gene: 9. CDR3 length equals 17 residues. CDR3 in DNA: TGTGCCAGCAGCTTGGCCCCGGGACAGTTCTTCCAAGAGACCCAGTACTTC. Translating gives CASSLAPGQFFQETQYF.

The V call is TRBV4-1, the J call TRBJ2-1, with D perhaps TRBD1 (6 bases). Germline V gene data show CDR1 as MGHRA and CDR2 as YSYEKL. Trimming removed 0 bases from V and 8 bases from J, with 14 bases in between. The CDR3 runs 15 residues. Written as DNA, the CDR3 is TGCGCCAGCAGCCAAGACCGACAGGTAGGGGATGAGCAGTTCTTC. Translating gives CASSQDRQVGDEQFF.

This clone appeared once. The rearrangement joins TRBV4-1 to TRBJ2-1; 14 bases align to TRBD2. Trimming at V came to 3 bases and at J to 0 bases, leaving 10 bases not matched to a gene. The CDR3 sequence is 20 residues long. The germline V gene has CDR1 MGHRA and CDR2 YSYEKL. The CDR3 is CASSQTSGGASSISYNEQFF. In DNA form, the CDR3 reads TGCGCCAGCAGCCAGACTAGCGGGGGGGCGTCATCTATCTCCTACAATGAGCAGTTCTTC.

The V call is TRBV11-1, the J call TRBJ1-6; a possible D gene is TRBD1 (5 bases). The CDR3 spans 15 residues. Germline V gene data show CDR1 as SGHAT and CDR2 as FQDESV (reference sequence). Trimming cost V 1 base and J 9 bases, with 13 bases left between them. The CDR3 loop reads CASSLEDLGRSPLHF. The CDR3 DNA follows: TGTGCCAGCAGCTTAGAGGATTTGGGGCGTTCACCCCTCCACTTT. The full variable domain, with the rest looked up from reference TRBV11-1 and TRBJ1-6, is EAEVAQSPRYKITEKSQAVAFWCDPISGHATLYWYRQILGQGPELLVQFQDESVVDDSQLPKDRFSAERLKGVDSTLKIQPAELGDSAMYLCASSLEDLGRSPLHFGNGTRLTVT.

The CDR3 DNA reads as TGCGCCAGCAGCTTGGCCCCGGGGGGAGAGACCCAGTACTTC. It is translated as CASSLAPGGETQYF. The genes are TRBV5-1 and TRBJ2-5; 7 nucleotides align to TRBD2. CDR3 length equals 14 residues. Germline V CDR1 and CDR2: SGHRS, YFSETQ. The V gene end was trimmed by 0 bases and the J gene end by 4 bases; junction bases not matched to a gene: 3.

This chain links TRBV7-8 with TRBJ1-6, with D tentatively TRBD1 (5 bases). V shed 1 base and J shed 0 bases, with 16 bases lying between them. The germline CDR1 and CDR2 sequences are SGHVS and FQNEAQ. This CDR3 comprises 19 residues. The CDR3 nucleotides are TGTGCCAGCAGCTTAGGGACACCTTCCTTAAGCTCCTATAATTCACCCCTCCACTTT. Translated, it gives CASSLGTPSLSSYNSPLHF.

This chain links TRBV5-1 with TRBJ2-3; perhaps TRBD2 as D (6 bases). CDR3 length equals 14 residues. The germline gives CDR1 SGHRS, CDR2 YFSETQ. V was pared by 3 bases and J by 2 bases, with 10 bases between. CDR3 DNA sequence: TGCGCCAGCAGCTCGGGACTTAACACAGATACGCAGTATTTT. Translation: CASSSGLNTDTQYF.

The chain recombines TRBV19 with TRBJ1-5; no firm D call. This CDR3 region has 14 residues. CDR1 is LNHDA and CDR2 is SQIVND in the germline V gene (reference sequence). The V end was cut by 3 bases, the J end by 4 bases, with 10 bases between. CDR3 in amino acids: CASSIFRGNQPQHF. The CDR3 DNA sequence: TGTGCCAGTAGTATTTTCCGCGGGAATCAGCCCCAGCATTTT.

The V and J genes are TRBV7-8 and TRBJ2-1; D is perhaps TRBD2 (6 bases). The V end lost 2 bases, the J end lost 2 bases, and 19 bases lay between the germline ends. CDR3 length equals 18 residues. Germline values: CDR1 SGHVS, CDR2 FQNEAQ. The CDR3 nucleotides read TGTGCCAGCAGCTTAATTAGTAGGCTAGCGTACACCTACAATGAGCAGTTCTTC. This codes for CASSLISRLAYTYNEQFF.

J is TRBJ1-2 and V is TRBV3-1 (or the pseudogene TRBV3-2); 7 bases are a match to TRBD1. Germline V gives CDR1 LGHDT, CDR2 YNNKEL (reference sequence). The CDR3 has 13 residues. With V trimmed by 6 bases and J by 7 bases, 8 bases remained unmatched. In DNA form, the CDR3 reads TGTGCCAGCAGGCTGGAGGGGGCAGGTGGCTACACCTTC. It is translated as CASRLEGAGGYTF.

The gene calls are TRBV7-2 and TRBJ2-7; 10 nucleotides line up with TRBD2. V was pared by 5 bases and J by 6 bases, with 10 bases of the junction left unmatched. The germline CDR1 and CDR2 sequences are SGHTA and FQGNSA. The CDR3 is made up of 15 amino acids. CDR3 coding DNA: TGTGCCAGCAGCATGAGCGGGGGGGCCTCCACCGAGCAGTACTTC. As protein: CASSMSGGASTEQYF.

The chain has TRBV10-3 and TRBJ1-1, with 9 bases identical to TRBD1. Losses at the gene ends were 4 bases for V and 4 bases for J; bases not matched to a gene: 13. The CDR3 has 17 residues. The germline CDR1 and CDR2 sequences are ENHRY and SYGVKD. This CDR3 reads CAISGSPGQGPPTEAFF. CDR3 bases: TGTGCCATCAGTGGTTCCCCGGGACAGGGACCCCCCACTGAAGCTTTCTTT.

The chain links TRBV29-1 to TRBJ2-7; D may be TRBD2 (5 bases). Trimming took 7 bases from V and 3 from J, leaving 10 bases between them. This CDR3 has 11 residues. CDR1 and CDR2 (germline): SQVTM, ANQGSEA. Here the CDR3 DNA reads TGCAGCGCCGCACGGGGCTACGAGCAGTACTTC. This sequence encodes CSAARGYEQYF.

This clone was found once. The rearrangement joins TRBV6-5 to TRBJ1-5; D is perhaps TRBD1 (5 bases). Trimming took 4 bases from V and 4 from J, leaving 17 bases between them. This CDR3 is 16 amino acids long. Looked up from germline, CDR1 is MNHEY and CDR2 is SVGAGI. This CDR3 reads CASSSVWDQGNQPQHF. In nucleotides, the CDR3 is TGTGCCAGCAGTTCGGTGTGGGATCAGGGTAATCAGCCCCAGCATTTT.

This chain links TRBV7-2 with TRBJ1-2; D perhaps matches TRBD1 (5 bases). The germline V and J ends were trimmed by 3 bases and 5 bases, with 7 bases remaining between them. The CDR3 sequence is 12 residues long. CDR1 is SGHTA and CDR2 is FQGNSA in the germline V gene. CDR3 region: CASSFQGYGYTF. The CDR3, as DNA: TGTGCCAGCAGCTTCCAGGGATATGGCTACACCTTC.

This clone was detected a few times. This rearrangement joins TRBV20-1 to TRBJ1-6; D may be TRBD1 (5 bases). The germline V gene has CDR1 DFQATT and CDR2 SNEGSKA (reference sequence). This CDR3 spans 16 amino acids. Trimming took 3 bases from V and 0 from J, leaving 12 bases between them. The CDR3 bases are TGCAGTGCTAGTCTGTCGGGGGGCTCCTATAATTCACCCCTCCACTTT. As protein: CSASLSGGSYNSPLHF.

The V and J genes are TRBV6-6 and TRBJ1-1; no clear D gene. Germline V lookup: CDR1 MNHNY, CDR2 SVGAGI (reference sequence). The CDR3 totals 14 residues. Trimming took 7 bases from V and 1 from J, leaving 13 bases between them. As DNA, the CDR3 is TGTGCCAGCATCTACGTGGCGGGGAACACTGAAGCTTTCTTT. This encodes CASIYVAGNTEAFF.

The V and J genes are TRBV12-3 or TRBV12-4 and TRBJ1-1; maybe TRBD1 (6 bases). V lost 5 bases to trimming and J lost 6 bases, with 13 bases between them. The length of the CDR3 is 13 residues. The DNA for the CDR3 is TGTGCCAGCAGTCTCGGACAGAGGGCTGAAGCTTTCTTT. It translates to CASSLGQRAEAFF.

The rearrangement links TRBV5-1 to TRBJ1-2, with D perhaps TRBD1 (6 bases). The CDR3 runs to 15 residues. V lost 0 bases and J lost 3, with 12 bases in between. Germline lookup yields CDR1 SGHRS and CDR2 YFSETQ. The CDR3 nucleotides read TGCGCCAGCAGCTTGGCCCTGGACAGCTACTATGGCTACACCTTC. This gives the protein CASSLALDSYYGYTF.

This clone was counted a few times. The rearrangement links TRBV5-1 to TRBJ2-2; weak D call: TRBD1 (6 bases). The CDR3 length is 16 residues. Between the trimmed V and J ends, which lost 0 bases and 6 bases, there was a span of 15 bases. Looked up from germline, CDR1 is SGHRS and CDR2 is YFSETQ. The CDR3 DNA follows: TGCGCCAGCAGCTTGGAAGGGGGTAGAATGGCCGGGGAGCTGTTTTTT. It encodes CASSLEGGRMAGELFF.

The genes are TRBV3-1 (or the pseudogene TRBV3-2) and TRBJ1-1; D possibly corresponds to TRBD1 (5 bases). The V and J ends lost 6 bases and 5 bases respectively, with 16 bases between them. Germline assignment: CDR1 LGHDT and CDR2 YNNKEL (reference sequence). The CDR3 loop spans 14 amino acids. The CDR3 reads CASRPGGMGTEAFF. The CDR3 DNA reads TGTGCCAGCAGGCCCGGGGGTATGGGAACTGAAGCTTTCTTT.

The DNA of the CDR3 is TGTGCCAGCAGCCAACTGACAGGGGGCGAGACTGAAGCTTTCTTT. Residues: CASSQLTGGETEAFF. The chain links TRBV3-1 (or the pseudogene TRBV3-2) to TRBJ1-1; 10 nucleotides line up with TRBD1. Germline V gene sequence: CDR1 LGHDT, CDR2 YNNKEL (reference sequence). V lost 2 bases, J lost 5 bases, and 5 bases stayed unmatched. This CDR3 comprises 15 residues.

The CDR3 is CASSATGLAGDRTDTQYF. The DNA for the CDR3 is TGTGCCAGCAGCGCAACGGGACTAGCGGGGGACCGCACAGATACGCAGTATTTT. This sequence joins TRBV9 and TRBJ2-3, with 14 bases lining up with TRBD2. The CDR3 is 18 residues long. The V gene's germline CDR1 is SGDLS and CDR2 YYNGEE. Trimming removed 3 bases from V and 1 base from J; junction bases left unmatched: 7.